A single sample is the source of the 15 T cell receptor beta chains below, sequenced in a study of cytomegalovirus exposure and HLA in healthy donors. The PCR ran on 60 Vbeta and 13 Jbeta primers. TCRdb's copy holds only in-frame clones and misses some; the assay was immunoSEQ multiplex PCR. The table includes 150,000 to 200,000 clones, roughly 87% detected once. Specimen: PBMCs. Receptor source: a girl in the first two years of life in good health and CMV-seronegative.

The chain recombines TRBV2 with TRBJ1-5, with 9 bases identical to TRBD1. This CDR3 comprises 17 residues. Germline assignment: CDR1 SNHLY and CDR2 FYNNEI. Losses at the gene ends were 1 base for V and 3 bases for J; bases not matched to a gene: 7. DNA of the CDR3: TGTGCCAGCAGTGAAGTAATGGGACAGGGTACCAATCAGCCCCAGCATTTT. It encodes CASSEVMGQGTNQPQHF.

This chain connects TRBV6-1 to TRBJ1-1, with unresolved D. V was clipped by 2 bases and J by 4 bases, with 11 bases between them. The germline CDR1 and CDR2 sequences are MNHNS and SASEGT. The CDR3 runs 14 residues. CDR3 in amino acids: CASSERRRSTEAFF. The DNA of the CDR3 is TGTGCCAGCAGTGAAAGGCGGAGAAGCACTGAAGCTTTCTTT.

The rearrangement uses TRBV15 and TRBJ2-2, with D possibly matching TRBD1 (5 bases). The CDR3 consists of 14 residues. Between the trimmed V and J ends, which lost 3 bases and 0 bases, there was a span of 5 bases. Germline loops: CDR1 LNHNV, CDR2 YYDKDF (reference sequence). The CDR3 loop is CATSRGPNTGELFF. CDR3 nucleotides: TGTGCCACCAGCAGGGGGCCGAACACCGGGGAGCTGTTTTTT.

Turning to this clone: At one of its ends the junction is not consistent with the germline gene, which may arise from a read error. The gene calls are TRBV4-1 and TRBJ1-2, with D maybe TRBD1 (5 bases). Germline V gives CDR1 MGHRA, CDR2 YSYEKL. This CDR3 region has 14 residues. CDR3: CASSQKGRSYGYAF. For the CDR3, the DNA is TGCGCCAGCAGCCAAAAGGGGCGCAGCTATGGCTACGCCTTC.

This clone occurred once. This sequence joins TRBV18 and TRBJ1-2; D is uncertain. CDR1 is KGHSH and CDR2 is LQKENI in the germline V gene. V lost 0 bases and J lost 11, with 10 bases in between. The CDR3 length is 12 residues. CDR3 region: CASSPPSTVYTF. CDR3 nucleotides: TGTGCCAGCTCACCACCGAGTACAGTATACACCTTC. The whole variable domain, filled in from reference TRBV18 and TRBJ1-2, reads NAGVMQNPRHLVRRRGQEARLRCSPMKGHSHVYWYRQLPEEGLKFMVYLQKENIIDESGMPKERFSAEFPKEGPSILRIQQVVRGDSAAYFCASSPPSTVYTFGSGTRLTVV.

V usage is TRBV18 and J usage is TRBJ2-1, with a tentative D call TRBD1 (5 bases). V gave up 3 bases and J gave up 2 bases, with 11 bases separating them. The CDR3 length is 15 residues. Germline V gene sequence: CDR1 KGHSH, CDR2 LQKENI. The CDR3 loop is CASSPDDSPYNEQFF. DNA of the CDR3: TGTGCCAGCTCACCCGATGACAGCCCCTACAATGAGCAGTTCTTC. Full variable domain (missing parts from reference TRBV18 and TRBJ2-1): NAGVMQNPRHLVRRRGQEARLRCSPMKGHSHVYWYRQLPEEGLKFMVYLQKENIIDESGMPKERFSAEFPKEGPSILRIQQVVRGDSAAYFCASSPDDSPYNEQFFGPGTRLTVL.

The V gene is TRBV7-2, the J gene TRBJ2-7; 11 bases line up with TRBD1. Trimming cost V 7 bases and J 5 bases; bases outside gene matches: 7. The CDR3 consists of 14 residues. Germline CDR1 and CDR2: SGHTA and FQGNSA. The CDR3 coding sequence is TGTGCCAGCACCAGGGACAGGGGGTTTGACGAGCAGTACTTC. Protein product: CASTRDRGFDEQYF. Based on the CDR3 plus reference TRBV7-2 and TRBJ2-7, the full variable domain is GAGVSQSPSNKVTEKGKDVELRCDPISGHTALYWYRQSLGQGLEFLIYFQGNSAPDKSGLPSDRFSAERTGGSVSTLTIQRTQQEDSAVYLCASTRDRGFDEQYFGPGTRLTVT.

The chain carries TRBV12-5 and TRBJ2-1, with 8 bases matching TRBD2. The junction had 9 bases not matched to a gene; V was cut back by 5 bases and J by 6 bases. The CDR3 has 15 amino acids. Germline CDR1 is LGHNT and CDR2 is FRNRAP. The CDR3 DNA reads as TGTGCTAGTGGTACTACTAGCGGCTTCTCCAATGAGCAGTTCTTC. Its translation: CASGTTSGFSNEQFF.

The rearrangement joins TRBV30 to TRBJ1-3; a weak D match, TRBD1 (5 bases). Germline CDR1 GTSNPN, CDR2 SVGIG (reference sequence). The CDR3 is made up of 14 amino acids. With 8 bases removed from V and 0 bases from J, the gap between germline ends came to 14 bases. CDR3 sequence (DNA): TGTGCCGGGATCAGGGTCAGCTCTGGAAACACCATATATTTT. Protein sequence: CAGIRVSSGNTIYF.

This chain connects TRBV4-3 to TRBJ1-6; possibly TRBD1 for D (6 bases). Germline CDR1 is LGHNA and CDR2 is YSLEER. CDR3 length: 17 residues. Trimming removed 0 bases from V and 4 bases from J, with 13 bases in between. The CDR3: CASSQDRTEIYNSPLHF. CDR3 DNA: TGCGCCAGCAGCCAAGATAGGACAGAGATTTATAATTCACCCCTCCACTTT.

In its sample, this clone was seen a few times. The CDR3 nucleotides are TGTGCCAGCAGTGAAGGATGGGGGGACTATGGCTACACCTTC. Its protein product is CASSEGWGDYGYTF. The J gene is TRBJ1-2, the V gene TRBV6-1, with D possibly matching TRBD1 (5 bases). The germline V gene encodes CDR1 MNHNS and CDR2 SASEGT. The ends were cut back, 1 base at V and 3 bases at J, with 9 bases in the middle. The CDR3 contains 14 residues.

The J gene is TRBJ2-3, the V gene TRBV19; D is unresolved. The ends were cut back, 6 bases at V and 0 bases at J, with 7 bases in the middle. The CDR3 covers 13 residues. Per germline, CDR1 LNHDA and CDR2 SQIVND (reference sequence). DNA for the CDR3: TGTGCCAGTAGACAGATTAGCACAGATACGCAGTATTTT. It translates to CASRQISTDTQYF.

V is TRBV27 and J is TRBJ2-6; the D is unclear. Germline V gene sequence: CDR1 MNHEY, CDR2 SMNVEV (reference sequence). This CDR3 is built from 13 residues. V was pared by 6 bases and J by 0 bases, with 3 bases between. CDR3 loop: CASSLSGANVLTF. The CDR3 DNA follows: TGTGCCAGCAGCCTCTCTGGGGCCAACGTCCTGACTTTC.

The sample holds one count of this clone. The chain couples TRBV5-1 to TRBJ2-1; the match to TRBD2 covers 10 bases. The V and J ends lost 0 bases and 2 bases, in that order; junction bases with no gene match: 5. The CDR3 totals 17 residues. CDR1 and CDR2 from the germline V gene are SGHRS and YFSETQ. The CDR3 nucleotides are TGCGCCAGCAGCTTGGCCCCCACTAGCGGGGCCTACAATGAGCAGTTCTTC. This codes for CASSLAPTSGAYNEQFF.

This chain joins TRBV7-9 and TRBJ2-1, with 8 bases that match TRBD2. The length of the CDR3 is 17 residues. Germline lookup yields CDR1 SEHNR and CDR2 FQNEAQ (reference sequence). With 2 bases clipped from V and 4 bases from J, the junction kept 10 bases outside the gene matches. DNA for the CDR3: TGTGCCAGCAGCTTATTGTCGGGAGGGCCGGGGTACAATGAGCAGTTCTTC. Encoded protein: CASSLLSGGPGYNEQFF.